Described below is a single TCR beta chain sequence and its context. The CDR3 is 17 residues long. Trimming removed 2 bases at V and 3 bases at J, with 19 bases between. Germline assignment: CDR1 MDHEN and CDR2 SYDVKM. Authors' analysis steps: Amplified reference gene primers provided the basis for estimating nucleated cell counts. TCRdb's copy holds only in-frame clones and misses some; the assay was immunoSEQ multiplex PCR. V, J and clone size are those of that table, while D and trimming were read from the DNA. The data contain fewer than 200,000 clones, 80% to 90% of them seen just once; the ten biggest clones take up 8% to 10%. These data originate in a study of blood T cell repertoires in COVID-19. Study in general: Donors in the United States, Italy and Spain gave samples during acute or convalescent COVID-19. Sources were T cells, B-cell-depleted T cells, or PBMCs; the material itself was cDNA or gDNA.

The clonotype was recovered from a man aged 50-60 years with active or convalescent COVID-19. Sequencing was performed on peripheral blood. The V gene is TRBV28, the J gene TRBJ1-2; D possibly corresponds to TRBD1 (6 bases). The DNA of the CDR3 is TGTGCCAGCAGTTTAATGGGTGGCGGGGGGCGCGACTATGGCTACACCTTC. Protein sequence: CASSLMGGGGRDYGYTF.